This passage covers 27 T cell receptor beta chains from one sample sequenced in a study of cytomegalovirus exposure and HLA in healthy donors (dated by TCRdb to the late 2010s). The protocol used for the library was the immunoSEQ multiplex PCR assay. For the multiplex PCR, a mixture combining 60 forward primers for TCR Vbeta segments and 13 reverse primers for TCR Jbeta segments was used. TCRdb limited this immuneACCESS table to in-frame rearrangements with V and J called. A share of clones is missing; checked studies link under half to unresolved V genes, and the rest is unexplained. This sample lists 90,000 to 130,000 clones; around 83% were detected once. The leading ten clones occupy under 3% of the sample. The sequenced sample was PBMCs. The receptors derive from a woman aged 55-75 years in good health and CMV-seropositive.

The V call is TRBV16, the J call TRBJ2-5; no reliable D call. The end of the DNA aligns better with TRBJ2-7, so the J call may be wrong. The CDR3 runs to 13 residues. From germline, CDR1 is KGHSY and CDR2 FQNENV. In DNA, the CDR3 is TGTGCCAGCAGCCAAACGACTCCCTACGAGCAGTACTTC. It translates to CASSQTTPYEQYF.

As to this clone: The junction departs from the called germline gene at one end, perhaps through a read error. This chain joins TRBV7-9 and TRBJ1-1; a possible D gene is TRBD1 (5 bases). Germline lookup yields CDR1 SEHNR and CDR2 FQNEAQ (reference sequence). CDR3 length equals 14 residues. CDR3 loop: CSSSLVGGATEAFF. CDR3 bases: TGTTCCAGCAGCTTAGTTGGAGGGGCCACTGAAGCTTTCTTT. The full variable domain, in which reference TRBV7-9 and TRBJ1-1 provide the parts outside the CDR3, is DTGVSQNPRHKITKRGQNVTFRCDPISEHNRLYWYRQTLGQGPEFLTYFQNEAQLEKSRLLSDRFSAERPKGSFSTLEIQRTEQGDSAMYLCSSSLVGGATEAFFGQGTRLTVV.

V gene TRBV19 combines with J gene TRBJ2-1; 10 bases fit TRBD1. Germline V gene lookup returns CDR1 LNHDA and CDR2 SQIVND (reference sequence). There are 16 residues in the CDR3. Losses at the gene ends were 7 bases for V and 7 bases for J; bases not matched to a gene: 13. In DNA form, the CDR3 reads TGTGCCAGTAATGCTATCGGACAGGGGGTGAGGAATGAGCAGTTCTTC. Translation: CASNAIGQGVRNEQFF.

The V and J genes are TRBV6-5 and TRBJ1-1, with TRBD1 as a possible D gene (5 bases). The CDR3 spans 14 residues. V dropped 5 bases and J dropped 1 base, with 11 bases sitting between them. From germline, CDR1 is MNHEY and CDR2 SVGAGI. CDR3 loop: CASSAEGENTEAFF. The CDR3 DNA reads TGTGCCAGCAGTGCCGAAGGGGAGAACACTGAAGCTTTCTTT.

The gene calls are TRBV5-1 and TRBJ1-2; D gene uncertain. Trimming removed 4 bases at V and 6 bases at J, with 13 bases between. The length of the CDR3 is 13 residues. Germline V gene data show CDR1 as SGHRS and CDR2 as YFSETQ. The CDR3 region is CASSAVRFNGYTF. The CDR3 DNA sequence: TGCGCCAGCAGCGCCGTCAGGTTCAATGGCTACACCTTC.

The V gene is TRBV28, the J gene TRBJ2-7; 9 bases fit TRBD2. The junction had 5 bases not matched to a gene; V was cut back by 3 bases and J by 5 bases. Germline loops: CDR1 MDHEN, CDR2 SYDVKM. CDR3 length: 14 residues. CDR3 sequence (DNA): TGTGCCAGCAGTTTCGCGGGAGGGCTCAACGAGCAGTACTTC. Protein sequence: CASSFAGGLNEQYF.

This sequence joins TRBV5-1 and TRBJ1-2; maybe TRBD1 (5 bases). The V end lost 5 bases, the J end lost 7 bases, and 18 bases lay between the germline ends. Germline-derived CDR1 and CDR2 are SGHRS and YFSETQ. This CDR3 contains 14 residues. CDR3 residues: CASSRQGLVGGYTF. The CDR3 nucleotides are TGCGCCAGCAGTCGGCAGGGCCTGGTAGGTGGCTACACCTTC.

DNA of the CDR3: TGTGCCAGCAGTTACTCTAGCACCAATGAGCAGTTCTTC. It yields the protein CASSYSSTNEQFF. The V call is TRBV6-5, the J call TRBJ2-1; D unresolved. V was cut by 0 bases and J by 6 bases, with 6 bases left in between. Germline V CDR1 and CDR2: MNHEY, SVGAGI. This CDR3 is built from 13 residues.

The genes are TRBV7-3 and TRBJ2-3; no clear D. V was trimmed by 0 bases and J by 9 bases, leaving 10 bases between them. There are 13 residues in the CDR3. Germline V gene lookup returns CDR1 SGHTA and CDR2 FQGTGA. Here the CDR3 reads CASSLTLAETQYF. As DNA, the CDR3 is TGTGCCAGCAGCTTAACACTGGCGGAGACGCAGTATTTT.

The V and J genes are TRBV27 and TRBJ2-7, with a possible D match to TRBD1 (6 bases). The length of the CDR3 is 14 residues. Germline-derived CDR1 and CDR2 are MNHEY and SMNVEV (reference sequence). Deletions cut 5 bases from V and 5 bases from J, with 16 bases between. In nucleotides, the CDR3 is TGTGCCAGCAGTCCGCAGGGGCTCCCTGACGAGCAGTACTTC. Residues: CASSPQGLPDEQYF.

CDR3 nucleotide sequence: TGTGCCAGCAGTGACTCGAGTCAGGCTAGCGGGAGGGCCATCAATGAGCAGTTCTTC. Translation: CASSDSSQASGRAINEQFF. The chain links TRBV6-4 to TRBJ2-1; 12 nucleotides match TRBD2. V lost 0 bases to trimming and J lost 6 bases; unmatched junction nucleotides: 12. CDR3 size: 19 residues. The V gene's germline CDR1 is MRHNA and CDR2 SNTAGT.

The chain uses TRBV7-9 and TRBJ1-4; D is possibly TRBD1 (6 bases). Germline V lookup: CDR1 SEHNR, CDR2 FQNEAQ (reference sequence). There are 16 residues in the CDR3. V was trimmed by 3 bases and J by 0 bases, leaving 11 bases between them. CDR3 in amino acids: CASSFGQTTTNEKLFF. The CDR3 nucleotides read TGTGCCAGCAGCTTTGGACAGACCACAACTAATGAAAAACTGTTTTTT.

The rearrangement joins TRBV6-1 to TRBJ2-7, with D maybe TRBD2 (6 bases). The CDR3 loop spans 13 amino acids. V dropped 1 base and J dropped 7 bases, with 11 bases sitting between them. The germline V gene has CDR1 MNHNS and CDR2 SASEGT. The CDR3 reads CASSEVRGGEQYF. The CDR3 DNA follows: TGTGCCAGCAGTGAAGTGCGGGGCGGGGAGCAGTACTTC.

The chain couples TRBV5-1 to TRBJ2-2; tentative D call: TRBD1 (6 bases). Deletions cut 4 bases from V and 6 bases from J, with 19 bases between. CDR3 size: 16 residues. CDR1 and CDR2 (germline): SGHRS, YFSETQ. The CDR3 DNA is TGCGCCAGCAGCGGGTTGGGGACACTTACGGCCGGGGAGCTGTTTTTT. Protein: CASSGLGTLTAGELFF. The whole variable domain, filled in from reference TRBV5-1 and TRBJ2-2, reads KAGVTQTPRYLIKTRGQQVTLSCSPISGHRSVSWYQQTPGQGLQFLFEYFSETQRNKGNFPGRFSGRQFSNSRSEMNVSTLELGDSALYLCASSGLGTLTAGELFFGEGSRLTVL.

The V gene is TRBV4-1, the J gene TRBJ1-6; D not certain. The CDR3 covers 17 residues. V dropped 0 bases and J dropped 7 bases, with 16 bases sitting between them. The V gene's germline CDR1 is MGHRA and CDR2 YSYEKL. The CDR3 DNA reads TGCGCCAGCAGCCAAGAACGGGGAAGGAGGGCCAATTCACCCCTCCACTTT. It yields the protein CASSQERGRRANSPLHF.

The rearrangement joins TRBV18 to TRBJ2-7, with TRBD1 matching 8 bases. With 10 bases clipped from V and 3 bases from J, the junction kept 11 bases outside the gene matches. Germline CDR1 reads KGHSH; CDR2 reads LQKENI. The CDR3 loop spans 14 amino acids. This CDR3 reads CATGPVGTGYEQYF. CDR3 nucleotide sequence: TGTGCCACCGGGCCGGTAGGGACAGGCTACGAGCAGTACTTC.

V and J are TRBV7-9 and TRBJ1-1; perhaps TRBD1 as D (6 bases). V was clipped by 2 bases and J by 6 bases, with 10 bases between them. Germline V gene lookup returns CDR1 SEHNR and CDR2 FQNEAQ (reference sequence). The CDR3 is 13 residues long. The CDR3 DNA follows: TGTGCCAGCAGCTTAATCAGGGGCCCTGAAGCTTTCTTT. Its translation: CASSLIRGPEAFF.

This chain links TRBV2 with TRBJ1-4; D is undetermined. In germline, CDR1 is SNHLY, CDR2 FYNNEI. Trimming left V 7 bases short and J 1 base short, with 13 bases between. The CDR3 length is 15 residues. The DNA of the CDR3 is TGTGCCAGCAATAGAGAGCCAGGAACTAATGAAAAACTGTTTTTT. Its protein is CASNREPGTNEKLFF.

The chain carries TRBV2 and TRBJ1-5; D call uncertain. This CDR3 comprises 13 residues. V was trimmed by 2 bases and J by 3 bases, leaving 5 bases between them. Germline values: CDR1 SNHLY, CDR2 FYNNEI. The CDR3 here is CASSEQDNQPQHF. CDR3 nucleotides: TGTGCCAGCAGTGAACAGGACAATCAGCCCCAGCATTTT.

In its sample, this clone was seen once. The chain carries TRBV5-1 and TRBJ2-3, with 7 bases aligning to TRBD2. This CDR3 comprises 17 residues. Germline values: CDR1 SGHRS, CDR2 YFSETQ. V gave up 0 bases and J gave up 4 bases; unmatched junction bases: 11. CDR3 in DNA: TGCGCCAGCAGCTTGGCGGCTAGCGGATTGAAGGCAGATACGCAGTATTTT. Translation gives CASSLAASGLKADTQYF.

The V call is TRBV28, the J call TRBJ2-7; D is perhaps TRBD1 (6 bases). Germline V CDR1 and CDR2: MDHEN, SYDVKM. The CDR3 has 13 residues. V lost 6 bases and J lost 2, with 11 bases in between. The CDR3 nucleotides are TGTGCCAGCAGCCCCGGGACAACCTACGAGCAGTACTTC. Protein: CASSPGTTYEQYF.

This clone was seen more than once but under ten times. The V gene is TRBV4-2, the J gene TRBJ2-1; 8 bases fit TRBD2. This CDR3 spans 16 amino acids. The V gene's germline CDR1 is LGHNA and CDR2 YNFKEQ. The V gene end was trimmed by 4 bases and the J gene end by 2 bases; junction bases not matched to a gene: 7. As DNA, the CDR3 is TGTGCCAGCAGCCTCGGTCGGGAGGGTGCCTACAATGAGCAGTTCTTC. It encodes CASSLGREGAYNEQFF.

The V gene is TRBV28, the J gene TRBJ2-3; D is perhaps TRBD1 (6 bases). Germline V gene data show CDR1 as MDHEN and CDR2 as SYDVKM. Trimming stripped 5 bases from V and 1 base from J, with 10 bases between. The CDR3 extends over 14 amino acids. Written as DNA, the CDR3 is TGTGCCAGCAGTCCGACAGGCCGCACAGATACGCAGTATTTT. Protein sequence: CASSPTGRTDTQYF.

CDR3 bases: TGCACCAGCAGCCAAGAGCGGGACTACACTACAGAGAGGGACAATGAGCAGTTCTTC. Its protein product is CTSSQERDYTTERDNEQFF. The chain uses TRBV1 and TRBJ2-1; the table names TRBD2, a call not compared with the DNA. TRBV1 is reported as a pseudogene. The CDR3 has 19 amino acids.

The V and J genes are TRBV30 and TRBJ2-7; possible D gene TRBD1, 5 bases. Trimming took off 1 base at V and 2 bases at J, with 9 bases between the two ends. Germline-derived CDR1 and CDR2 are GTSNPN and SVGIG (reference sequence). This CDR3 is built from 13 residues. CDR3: CAWSGQPPYEQYF. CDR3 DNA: TGTGCCTGGAGTGGACAGCCGCCCTACGAGCAGTACTTC. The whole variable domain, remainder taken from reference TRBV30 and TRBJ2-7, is SQTIHQWPATLVQPVGSPLSLECTVEGTSNPNLYWYRQAAGRGLQLLFYSVGIGQISSEVPQNLSASRPQDRQFILSSKKLLLSDSGFYLCAWSGQPPYEQYFGPGTRLTVT.

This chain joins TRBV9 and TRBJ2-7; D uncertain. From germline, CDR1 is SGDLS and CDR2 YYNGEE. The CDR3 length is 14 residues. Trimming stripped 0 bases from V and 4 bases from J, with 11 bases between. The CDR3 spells CASSVADSQYEQYF. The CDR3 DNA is TGTGCCAGCAGCGTAGCGGATTCACAGTACGAGCAGTACTTC.

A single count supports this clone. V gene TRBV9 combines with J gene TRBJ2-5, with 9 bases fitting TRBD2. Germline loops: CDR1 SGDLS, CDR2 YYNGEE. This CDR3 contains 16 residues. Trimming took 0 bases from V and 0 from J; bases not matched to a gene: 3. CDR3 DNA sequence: TGTGCCAGCAGCGTAGGGACTAGCGTTTACCAAGAGACCCAGTACTTC. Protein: CASSVGTSVYQETQYF.